The 23 T cell receptor beta chains in this list originate from one sample, sequenced in a study of shared clonotypes between healthy human individuals. Sequenced by immunoSEQ multiplex PCR; TCRdb stores in-frame clones only, minus some. The repertoire includes around 2.5 million clones, roughly 93% of them detected once, and more than 0.35% sits in the top ten. Sequencing was done on a sample of naive CD4+ T cells from PBMCs. Subset reported: CD45RA+ positively selected. The receptor source for this set is a man aged 18 to 30 in good health. Some clones in this sample may be carry-over from other donors' samples.

Written as DNA, the CDR3 is TGTGCCAGCAGTGAAGCGAGCTCCCACTCTGGAAACACCATATATTTT. Translation gives CASSEASSHSGNTIYF. The rearrangement links TRBV2 to TRBJ1-3; no reliable D call. V was trimmed by 0 bases and J by 0 bases, leaving 9 bases between them. The CDR3 contains 16 residues. The germline CDR1 and CDR2 sequences are SNHLY and FYNNEI.

The rearrangement uses TRBV6-5 and TRBJ2-3; unclear D gene. Germline lookup yields CDR1 MNHEY and CDR2 SVGAGI. This CDR3 comprises 14 residues. V dropped 3 bases and J dropped 0 bases, with 7 bases sitting between them. The CDR3 protein is CASSYAASTDTQYF. Written as DNA, the CDR3 is TGTGCCAGCAGTTATGCGGCTAGCACAGATACGCAGTATTTT.

For the CDR3, the DNA is TGTGCCAGCCAGTCAGCGACAGCTGTTAATGAAAAACTGTTTTTT. The encoded protein is CASQSATAVNEKLFF. The chain recombines TRBV28 with TRBJ1-4, with D possibly being TRBD1 (5 bases). Germline V gene data show CDR1 as MDHEN and CDR2 as SYDVKM. Trimming took 8 bases from V and 4 from J, leaving 17 bases between them. CDR3 length: 15 residues.

The J gene is TRBJ1-6, the V gene TRBV9, with D maybe TRBD1 (5 bases). CDR1 is SGDLS, CDR2 YYNGEE, per germline. The CDR3 is made up of 16 amino acids. V was shortened by 4 bases and J by 5 bases, with 16 bases between the two germline ends. The DNA of the CDR3 is TGTGCCAGCAGCAAAGATGGAGGGGTGGATAATTCACCCCTCCACTTT. Its protein product is CASSKDGGVDNSPLHF.

This clone was seen more than once but under ten times. V is TRBV5-1 and J is TRBJ1-2; D is possibly TRBD1 (5 bases). Germline V CDR1 and CDR2: SGHRS, YFSETQ. The germline V and J ends were trimmed by 4 bases and 8 bases, with 21 bases remaining between them. There are 15 residues in the CDR3. The CDR3 is CASSLRGRREAGYTF. The CDR3, as DNA: TGCGCCAGCAGCCTTCGAGGCCGCAGGGAGGCAGGCTACACCTTC.

This clone occurred once. The chain combines TRBV5-1 with TRBJ2-1; D is undetermined. The V end was cut by 4 bases, the J end by 10 bases, with 15 bases between. The CDR3 runs 13 residues. The germline CDR1 and CDR2 sequences are SGHRS and YFSETQ. The CDR3 DNA reads TGCGCCAGCAGCCCAGGACCCGGCGGAGAGCAGTTCTTC. Protein product: CASSPGPGGEQFF.

This chain connects TRBV9 to TRBJ2-1; 7 bases fit TRBD2. This CDR3 contains 15 residues. Germline CDR1 SGDLS, CDR2 YYNGEE. The trim removed 3 bases at V and 4 bases at J, leaving 7 bases unmatched. Here the CDR3 reads CASSAPPGLYNEQFF. The CDR3 DNA follows: TGTGCCAGCAGCGCACCCCCGGGACTATACAATGAGCAGTTCTTC.

The CDR3 here is CASSLAVGATYEQYF. The CDR3 DNA reads TGTGCCAGCAGCTTGGCCGTGGGGGCCACCTACGAGCAGTACTTC. This chain links TRBV5-4 with TRBJ2-7; D is possibly TRBD1 (6 bases). CDR1 and CDR2 (germline): SGHNT, YYREEE (reference sequence). This CDR3 contains 15 residues. V was cut by 0 bases and J by 2 bases, with 12 bases left in between.

In DNA form, the CDR3 reads TGCGCCAGCAGCTTGGACGGACTGGTTCTGGTAGGGTCCCAGTACTTC. This codes for CASSLDGLVLVGSQYF. The chain employs TRBV5-1 and TRBJ2-5, with TRBD2 as a possible D gene (5 bases). Trimming pared 0 bases from V and 9 bases from J, leaving 21 bases between. This CDR3 has 16 residues. Looked up from germline, CDR1 is SGHRS and CDR2 is YFSETQ.

This clone was seen just once. The sample contains more than one DNA sequence encoding this CDR3. The chain couples TRBV18 to TRBJ1-2; TRBD1 is a possible D gene (5 bases). CDR1 and CDR2 from the germline V gene are KGHSH and LQKENI. Trimming took 2 bases from V and 0 from J, leaving 10 bases between them. This CDR3 has 15 residues. CDR3 sequence reads: CASSPSGGANYGYTF. CDR3 sequence (DNA): TGTGCCAGCTCACCAAGCGGGGGAGCTAACTATGGCTACACCTTC.

The chain combines TRBV6-4 with TRBJ2-1, with 11 bases fitting TRBD2. Germline CDR1 reads MRHNA; CDR2 reads SNTAGT. The junction had 4 bases not matched to a gene; V was cut back by 4 bases and J by 2 bases. The CDR3 consists of 16 residues. This chain's CDR3 is CASSALSGRAYNEQFF. The CDR3 DNA reads as TGTGCCAGCAGTGCCCTTAGCGGGAGGGCCTACAATGAGCAGTTCTTC.

This sequence joins TRBV30 and TRBJ2-7, with 8 bases identical to TRBD1. CDR3 size: 17 residues. The germline gives CDR1 GTSNPN, CDR2 SVGIG (reference sequence). The junction had 18 bases not matched to a gene; V was cut back by 3 bases and J by 5 bases. Here the CDR3 reads CAWRNARGPEEVHEQYF. The CDR3 DNA sequence: TGTGCCTGGAGAAACGCCAGGGGGCCCGAAGAGGTCCACGAGCAGTACTTC.

The V and J genes are TRBV7-8 and TRBJ2-5, with 7 bases that match TRBD2. The CDR3 length is 17 residues. V trimming: 1 base; J trimming: 1 base; junction bases outside the gene matches: 9. Germline V gene sequence: CDR1 SGHVS, CDR2 FQNEAQ. CDR3 loop: CASSLGSRGSFQETQYF. In DNA form, the CDR3 reads TGTGCCAGCAGCTTAGGGTCTCGCGGGAGCTTCCAAGAGACCCAGTACTTC.

The chain has TRBV28 and TRBJ2-5; the D gene is possibly TRBD1 (6 bases). CDR3 length: 12 residues. Trimming shortened V by 4 bases and J by 4 bases, and 7 bases separated the two germline ends. Germline V CDR1 and CDR2: MDHEN, SYDVKM. The CDR3: CASSYRVETQYF. In DNA form, the CDR3 reads TGTGCCAGCAGTTACAGGGTAGAGACCCAGTACTTC.

The genes are TRBV7-9 and TRBJ2-1; unclear D gene. The V gene lost 1 base and the J gene lost 5 bases, with 9 bases spanning the gap. The CDR3 loop spans 14 amino acids. CDR1 and CDR2 from the germline V gene are SEHNR and FQNEAQ (reference sequence). The CDR3 loop reads CASSLGWQDNEQFF. Here the CDR3 DNA reads TGTGCCAGCAGCTTAGGGTGGCAGGACAATGAGCAGTTCTTC.

Regarding this clone: The sample carries other DNA sequences with the same CDR3. The chain carries TRBV5-1 and TRBJ2-1; D is undetermined. In germline, CDR1 is SGHRS, CDR2 YFSETQ. V was shortened by 0 bases and J by 3 bases, with 7 bases between the two germline ends. The CDR3 has 14 amino acids. This chain's CDR3 is CASSLGAGYNEQFF. The CDR3, as DNA: TGCGCCAGCAGCTTGGGGGCAGGCTACAATGAGCAGTTCTTC.

The chain is built from TRBV14 and TRBJ2-3; no clear D. The V gene's germline CDR1 is SGHDN and CDR2 FVKESK. V was pared by 2 bases and J by 4 bases, with 7 bases between. This CDR3 is 13 amino acids long. CDR3 DNA sequence: TGTGCCAGCAGCCAATCTCCTCCAGATACGCAGTATTTT. Encoded protein: CASSQSPPDTQYF.

The J gene is TRBJ2-7, the V gene TRBV27; D is unclear. V lost 5 bases, J lost 2 bases, and 13 bases lay in between. This CDR3 contains 14 residues. Looked up from germline, CDR1 is MNHEY and CDR2 is SMNVEV (reference sequence). CDR3 amino acids: CASSLYLDAYEQYF. For the CDR3, the DNA is TGTGCCAGCAGTCTCTACTTGGATGCCTACGAGCAGTACTTC.

This chain joins TRBV30 and TRBJ2-2; maybe TRBD1 (6 bases). This CDR3 spans 13 amino acids. Germline CDR1 is GTSNPN and CDR2 is SVGIG (reference sequence). V dropped 1 base and J dropped 5 bases, with 8 bases sitting between them. The CDR3 loop reads CAWSGQGTGELFF. CDR3 DNA sequence: TGTGCCTGGAGTGGCCAGGGGACCGGGGAGCTGTTTTTT.

This chain links TRBV19 with TRBJ2-3; the match to TRBD2 covers 15 bases. The CDR3 is 16 amino acids. In germline, CDR1 is LNHDA, CDR2 SQIVND (reference sequence). V was pared by 6 bases and J by 6 bases, with 7 bases of the junction left unmatched. This chain's CDR3 is CASSLGLAGGIDTQYF. The CDR3 DNA reads TGTGCCAGTAGCTTAGGACTAGCGGGAGGGATCGATACGCAGTATTTT.

V and J are TRBV21-1 and TRBJ1-5; TRBD1 is taken as the D call from the table, unchecked against the DNA. TRBV21-1 is a known pseudogene. The CDR3 has 19 amino acids. CDR3: CASAPEARGFREGNQPQHF. CDR3 coding DNA: TGTGCCAGCGCTCCTGAAGCCAGGGGGTTTCGAGAAGGCAATCAGCCCCAGCATTTT.

The V call is TRBV11-3, the J call TRBJ2-3; D is possibly TRBD2 (6 bases). V was clipped by 3 bases and J by 0 bases, with 10 bases between them. This CDR3 region has 15 residues. Germline V gives CDR1 SGHNT, CDR2 YENEEA. The CDR3 DNA sequence: TGTGCCAGCAGCTTGGGGAGGACAAGCACAGATACGCAGTATTTT. This encodes CASSLGRTSTDTQYF.

The J gene is TRBJ1-3, the V gene TRBV11-2; D uncertain. V lost 5 bases to trimming and J lost 0 bases, with 11 bases between them. Per the germline V gene, CDR1 is SGHAT and CDR2 is FQNNGV. This CDR3 has 15 amino acids. The CDR3 nucleotides are TGTGCCAGCAGCCCCAGAGGGAGCTCTGGAAACACCATATATTTT. This sequence encodes CASSPRGSSGNTIYF.